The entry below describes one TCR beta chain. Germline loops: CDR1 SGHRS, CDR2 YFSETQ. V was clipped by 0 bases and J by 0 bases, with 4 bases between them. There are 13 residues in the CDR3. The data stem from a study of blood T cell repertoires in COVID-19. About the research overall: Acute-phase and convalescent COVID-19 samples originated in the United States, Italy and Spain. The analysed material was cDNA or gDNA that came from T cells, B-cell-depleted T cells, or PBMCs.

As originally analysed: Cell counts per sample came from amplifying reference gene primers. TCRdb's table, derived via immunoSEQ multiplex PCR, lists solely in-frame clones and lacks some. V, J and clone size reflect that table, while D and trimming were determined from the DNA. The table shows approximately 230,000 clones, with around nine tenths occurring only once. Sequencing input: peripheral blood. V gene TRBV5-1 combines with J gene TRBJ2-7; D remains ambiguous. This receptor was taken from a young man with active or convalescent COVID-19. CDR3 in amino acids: CASSLAGSYEQYF. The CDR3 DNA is TGCGCCAGCAGCTTGGCCGGCTCCTACGAGCAGTACTTC.